This T cell receptor (beta chain) came from a study of blood T cell repertoires in COVID-19. Assay: immunoSEQ multiplex PCR; the TCRdb copy retains only in-frame clones and omits some. The table lists fewer than 250,000 clones, about nine tenths of them singletons. This CDR3 has 15 amino acids. Germline V gene lookup returns CDR1 SNHLY and CDR2 FYNNEI. V gave up 4 bases and J gave up 2 bases, with 12 bases separating them. Material: peripheral blood. The receptor was isolated from a man younger than 45 with COVID-19, enrolled during active disease. J is TRBJ2-4 and V is TRBV2; maybe TRBD2 (6 bases). DNA of the CDR3: TGTGCCAGCAGTGGTGGGGGGAACCCCAAAAACATTCAGTACTTC. As protein: CASSGGGNPKNIQYF.